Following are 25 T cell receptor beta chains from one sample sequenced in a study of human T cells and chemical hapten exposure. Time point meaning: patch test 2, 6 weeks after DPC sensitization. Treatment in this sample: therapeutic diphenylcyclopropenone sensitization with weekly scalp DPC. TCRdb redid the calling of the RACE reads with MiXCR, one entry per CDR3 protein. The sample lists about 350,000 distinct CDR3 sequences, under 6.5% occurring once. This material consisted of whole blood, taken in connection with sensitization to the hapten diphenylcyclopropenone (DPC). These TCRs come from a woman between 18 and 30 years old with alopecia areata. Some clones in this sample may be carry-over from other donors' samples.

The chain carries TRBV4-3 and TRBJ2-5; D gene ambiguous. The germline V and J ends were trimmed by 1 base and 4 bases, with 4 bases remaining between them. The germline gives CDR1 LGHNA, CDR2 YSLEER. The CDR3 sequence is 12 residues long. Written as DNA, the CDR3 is TGCGCCAGCAGCCAAGGGAGAGAGACCCAGTACTTC. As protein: CASSQGRETQYF.

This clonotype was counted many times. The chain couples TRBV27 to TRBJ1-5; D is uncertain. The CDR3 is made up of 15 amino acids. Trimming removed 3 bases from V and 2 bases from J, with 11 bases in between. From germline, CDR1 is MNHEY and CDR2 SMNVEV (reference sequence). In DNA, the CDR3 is TGTGCCAGCAGTTTTACGGTTTCGGGCAATCAGCCCCAGCATTTT. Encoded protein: CASSFTVSGNQPQHF.

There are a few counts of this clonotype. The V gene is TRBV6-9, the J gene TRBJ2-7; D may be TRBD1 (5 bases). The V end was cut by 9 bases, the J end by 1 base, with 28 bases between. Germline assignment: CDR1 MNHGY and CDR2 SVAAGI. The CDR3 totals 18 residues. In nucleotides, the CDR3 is TGTGCCAGGACCCCCGGGCAGGGCGTTTGCCTTAGATCCTACGAGCAGTACTTC. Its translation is CARTPGQGVCLRSYEQYF.

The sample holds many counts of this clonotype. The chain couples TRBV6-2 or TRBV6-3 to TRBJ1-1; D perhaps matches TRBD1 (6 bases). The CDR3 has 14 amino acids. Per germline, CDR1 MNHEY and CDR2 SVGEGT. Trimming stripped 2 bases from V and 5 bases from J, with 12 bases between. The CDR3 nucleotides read TGTGCCAGCAGTTACGAGTGGGACAATACTGAAGCTTTCTTT. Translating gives CASSYEWDNTEAFF.

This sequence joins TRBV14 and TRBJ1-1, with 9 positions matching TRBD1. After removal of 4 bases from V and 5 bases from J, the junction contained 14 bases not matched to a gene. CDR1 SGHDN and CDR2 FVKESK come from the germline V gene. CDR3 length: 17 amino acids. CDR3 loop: CASSPAGYRGPGTEAFF. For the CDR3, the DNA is TGTGCCAGCAGCCCCGCCGGATACAGGGGGCCGGGTACTGAAGCTTTCTTT.

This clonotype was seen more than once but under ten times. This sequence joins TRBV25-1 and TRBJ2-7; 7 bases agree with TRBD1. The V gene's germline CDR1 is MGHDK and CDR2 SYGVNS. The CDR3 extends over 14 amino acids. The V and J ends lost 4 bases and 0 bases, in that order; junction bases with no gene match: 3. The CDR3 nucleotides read TGTGCCAGCAGTGTTCGACAGGGCTCCTACGAGCAGTACTTC. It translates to CASSVRQGSYEQYF.

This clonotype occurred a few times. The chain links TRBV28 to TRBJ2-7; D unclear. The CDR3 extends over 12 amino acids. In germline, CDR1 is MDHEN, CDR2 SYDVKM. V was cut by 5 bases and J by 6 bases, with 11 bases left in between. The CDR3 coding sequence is TGTGCCAGCAGTGTAGGGTATCGCGAGCAGTACTTC. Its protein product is CASSVGYREQYF.

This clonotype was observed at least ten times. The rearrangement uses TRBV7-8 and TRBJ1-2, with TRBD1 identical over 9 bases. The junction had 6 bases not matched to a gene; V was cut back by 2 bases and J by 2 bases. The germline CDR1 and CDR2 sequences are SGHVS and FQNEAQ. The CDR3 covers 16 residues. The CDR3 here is CASSLRTGVANYGYTF. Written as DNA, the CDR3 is TGTGCCAGCAGCTTACGGACAGGGGTTGCGAACTATGGCTACACCTTC.

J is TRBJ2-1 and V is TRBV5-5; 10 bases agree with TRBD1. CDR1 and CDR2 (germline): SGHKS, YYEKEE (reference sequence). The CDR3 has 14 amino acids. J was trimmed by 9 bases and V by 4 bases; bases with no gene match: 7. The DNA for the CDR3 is TGTGCCAGCAGCACGGGGACAGGGGAGGTTGAGCAGTTCTTC. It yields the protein CASSTGTGEVEQFF.

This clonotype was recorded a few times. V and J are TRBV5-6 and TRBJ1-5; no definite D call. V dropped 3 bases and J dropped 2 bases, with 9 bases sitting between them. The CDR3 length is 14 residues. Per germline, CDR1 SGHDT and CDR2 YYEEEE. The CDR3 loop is CASSSWTGNQPQHF. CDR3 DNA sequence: TGTGCCAGCAGCTCCTGGACGGGCAATCAGCCCCAGCATTTT.

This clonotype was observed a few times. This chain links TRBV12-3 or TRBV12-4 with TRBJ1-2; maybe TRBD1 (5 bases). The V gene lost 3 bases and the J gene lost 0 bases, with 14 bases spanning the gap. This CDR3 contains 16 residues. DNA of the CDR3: TGTGCCAGCAGTTTTGGAGGAGACAGCGCTAACTATGGCTACACCTTC. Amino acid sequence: CASSFGGDSANYGYTF.

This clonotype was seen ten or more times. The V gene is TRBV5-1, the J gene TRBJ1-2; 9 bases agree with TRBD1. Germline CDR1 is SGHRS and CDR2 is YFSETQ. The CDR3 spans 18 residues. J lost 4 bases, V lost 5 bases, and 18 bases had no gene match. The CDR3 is CASRVTGGRDDFIYGYTF. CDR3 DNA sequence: TGCGCCAGCAGGGTAACAGGGGGCCGAGACGATTTCATCTATGGCTACACCTTC.

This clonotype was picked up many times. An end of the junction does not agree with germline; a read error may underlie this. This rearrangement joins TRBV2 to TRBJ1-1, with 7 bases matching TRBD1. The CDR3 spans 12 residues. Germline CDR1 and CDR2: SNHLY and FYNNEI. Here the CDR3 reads CASGEQGIEAFF. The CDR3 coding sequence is TGTGCCAGCGGTGAACAGGGGATTGAAGCTTTCTTT.

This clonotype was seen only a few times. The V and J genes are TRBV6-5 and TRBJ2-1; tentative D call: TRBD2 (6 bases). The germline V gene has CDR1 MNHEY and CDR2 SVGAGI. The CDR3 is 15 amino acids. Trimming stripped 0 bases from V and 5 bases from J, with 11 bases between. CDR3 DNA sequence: TGTGCCAGCAGTTACTCCCAGCGGGTGGACAATGAGCAGTTCTTC. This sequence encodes CASSYSQRVDNEQFF.

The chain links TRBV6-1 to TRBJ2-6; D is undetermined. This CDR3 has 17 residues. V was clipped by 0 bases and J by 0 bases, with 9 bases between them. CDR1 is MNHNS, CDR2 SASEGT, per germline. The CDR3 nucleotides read TGTGCCAGCAGTGAAGCTGGCAGCTACTCTGGGGCCAACGTCCTGACTTTC. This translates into CASSEAGSYSGANVLTF.

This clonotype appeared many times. The CDR3 coding sequence is TGCGCCAGCAGCTTGGAGGGGAGGCTACAAAACATTCAGTACTTC. Its protein is CASSLEGRLQNIQYF. V gene TRBV5-1 combines with J gene TRBJ2-4; TRBD2 might be the D (6 bases). This CDR3 is built from 15 residues. The V gene lost 0 bases and the J gene lost 5 bases, with 12 bases spanning the gap. Germline V gives CDR1 SGHRS, CDR2 YFSETQ.

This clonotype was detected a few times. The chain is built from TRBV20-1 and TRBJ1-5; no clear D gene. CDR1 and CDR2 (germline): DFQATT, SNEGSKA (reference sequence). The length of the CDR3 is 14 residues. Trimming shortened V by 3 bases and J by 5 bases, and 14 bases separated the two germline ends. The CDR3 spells CSASPPAGDQPQHF. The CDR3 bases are TGCAGTGCTAGCCCCCCAGCTGGGGATCAGCCCCAGCATTTT.

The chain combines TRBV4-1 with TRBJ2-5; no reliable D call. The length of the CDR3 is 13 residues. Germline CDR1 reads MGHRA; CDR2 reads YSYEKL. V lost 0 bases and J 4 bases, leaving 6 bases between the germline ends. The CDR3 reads CASSQDPGETQYF. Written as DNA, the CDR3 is TGCGCCAGCAGCCAAGATCCCGGAGAGACCCAGTACTTC.

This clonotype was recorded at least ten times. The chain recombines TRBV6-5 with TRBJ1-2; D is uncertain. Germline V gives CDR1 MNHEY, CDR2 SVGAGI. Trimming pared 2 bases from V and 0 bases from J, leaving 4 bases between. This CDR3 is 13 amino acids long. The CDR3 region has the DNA TGTGCCAGCAGTTACAAGGCTAACTATGGCTACACCTTC. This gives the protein CASSYKANYGYTF.

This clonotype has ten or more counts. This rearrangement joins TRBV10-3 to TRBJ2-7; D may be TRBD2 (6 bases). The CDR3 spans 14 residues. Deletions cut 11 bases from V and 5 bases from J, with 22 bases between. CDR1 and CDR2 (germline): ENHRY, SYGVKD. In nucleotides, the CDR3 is TGTGCCGCCGGTCCCGGGACTCTAACCGACGAGCAGTACTTC. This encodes CAAGPGTLTDEQYF.

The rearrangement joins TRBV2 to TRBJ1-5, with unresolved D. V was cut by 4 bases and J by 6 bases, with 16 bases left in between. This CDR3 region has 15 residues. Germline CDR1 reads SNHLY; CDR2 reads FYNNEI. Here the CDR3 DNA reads TGTGCCAGCAGTGCCGTAGGAAGGGAAGGTCAGCCCCAGCATTTT. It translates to CASSAVGREGQPQHF. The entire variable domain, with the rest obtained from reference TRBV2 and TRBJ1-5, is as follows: EPEVTQTPSHQVTQMGQEVILRCVPISNHLYFYWYRQILGQKVEFLVSFYNNEISEKSEIFDDQFSVERPDGSNFTLKIRSTKLEDSAMYFCASSAVGREGQPQHFGDGTRLSIL.

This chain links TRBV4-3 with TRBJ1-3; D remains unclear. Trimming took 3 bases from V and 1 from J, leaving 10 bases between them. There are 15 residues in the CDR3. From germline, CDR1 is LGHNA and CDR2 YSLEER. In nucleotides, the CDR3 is TGCGCCAGCAGCCAGGTGTATGAATCTGGAAACACCATATATTTT. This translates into CASSQVYESGNTIYF.

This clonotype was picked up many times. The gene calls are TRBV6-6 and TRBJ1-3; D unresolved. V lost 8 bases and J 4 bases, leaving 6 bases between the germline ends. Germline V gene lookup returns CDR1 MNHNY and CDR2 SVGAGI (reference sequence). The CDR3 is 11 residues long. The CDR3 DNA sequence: TGTGCCAGCGGCGGCGGAAACACCATATATTTT. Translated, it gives CASGGGNTIYF.

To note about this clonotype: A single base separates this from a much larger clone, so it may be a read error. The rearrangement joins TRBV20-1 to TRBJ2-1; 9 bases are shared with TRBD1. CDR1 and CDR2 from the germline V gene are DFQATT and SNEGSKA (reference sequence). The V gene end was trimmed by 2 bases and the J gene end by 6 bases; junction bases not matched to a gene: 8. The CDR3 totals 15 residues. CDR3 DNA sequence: TGCAGTGCTAGACCCCGGACAGGGGCCTGCAATGAGCAGTTCTTC. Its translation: CSARPRTGACNEQFF.

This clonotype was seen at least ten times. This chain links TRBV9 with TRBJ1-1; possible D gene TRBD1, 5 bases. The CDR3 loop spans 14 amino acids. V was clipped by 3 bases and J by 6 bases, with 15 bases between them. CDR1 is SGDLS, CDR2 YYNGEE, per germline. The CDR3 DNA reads TGTGCCAGCAGCGGAGTCGGGGGTTACGCTGAAGCTTTCTTT. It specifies CASSGVGGYAEAFF.